A single sample is the source of the 8 T cell receptor beta chains below, sequenced in a study of CD8 T cells in ankylosing spondylitis. TCRdb processed the 5' RACE reads anew with MiXCR; each CDR3 protein has one entry. The sample yields 450,000 to 550,000 distinct CDR3 sequences, about 5.4% seen once. The antigens of these receptors remain unknown. Study outcomes and limitations: Characteristic, it appeared, of ankylosing spondylitis blood was a TCR beta motif of fewer than 10 highly homologous variants.

The sample taken for sequencing was blood, either unsorted or a sorted T cell fraction (not recorded which). These receptors were obtained from a male donor with ankylosing spondylitis.

This clonotype was seen ten or more times. The J gene is TRBJ1-5, the V gene TRBV5-1; 10 bases map to TRBD1. CDR1 and CDR2 from the germline V gene are SGHRS and YFSETQ. The CDR3 covers 16 residues. V lost 0 bases to trimming and J lost 5 bases; unmatched junction nucleotides: 5. The DNA of the CDR3 is TGCGCCAGCAGCTTGGACGGACAGGGGGTTTATCAGCCCCAGCATTTT. Translating it yields CASSLDGQGVYQPQHF.

This clonotype was seen repeatedly, ten times or more. The chain combines TRBV5-1 with TRBJ2-7; D not resolved. Trimming left V 0 bases short and J 1 base short, with 8 bases between. Germline lookup yields CDR1 SGHRS and CDR2 YFSETQ. The CDR3 loop spans 14 amino acids. The CDR3 DNA reads as TGCGCCAGCAGCTTGGATCCCACGTCCTACGAGCAGTACTTC. This gives the protein CASSLDPTSYEQYF.

This clonotype was counted many times. The rearrangement joins TRBV5-1 to TRBJ2-7, with 10 bases fitting TRBD2. The germline V gene has CDR1 SGHRS and CDR2 YFSETQ. V was clipped by 0 bases and J by 2 bases; unmatched bases: 2. The CDR3 runs 15 residues. The CDR3 bases are TGCGCCAGCAGCTTGGGAACTAGCGGGACCTACGAGCAGTACTTC. It translates to CASSLGTSGTYEQYF.

This clonotype showed up many times. The chain joins TRBV7-2 to TRBJ1-2, with TRBD1 as a possible D gene (6 bases). V lost 4 bases and J lost 3, with 15 bases in between. The CDR3 has 15 amino acids. Per germline, CDR1 SGHTA and CDR2 FQGNSA. For the CDR3, the DNA is TGTGCCAGCAGCTCCAGGGGAGGCCTGGACTATGGCTACACCTTC. Translating it yields CASSSRGGLDYGYTF. Variable domain in full (rest from reference TRBV7-2 and TRBJ1-2): GAGVSQSPSNKVTEKGKDVELRCDPISGHTALYWYRQSLGQGLEFLIYFQGNSAPDKSGLPSDRFSAERTGGSVSTLTIQRTQQEDSAVYLCASSSRGGLDYGYTFGSGTRLTVV.

There are many counts of this clonotype. This chain joins TRBV7-2 and TRBJ1-4; D unclear. The V and J ends lost 2 bases and 8 bases respectively, with 9 bases between them. The CDR3 is 13 residues long. Germline CDR1 is SGHTA and CDR2 is FQGNSA. CDR3 loop: CASSLRRGEKLFF. CDR3 sequence (DNA): TGTGCCAGCAGCTTAAGGAGAGGGGAAAAACTGTTTTTT.

At least ten counts were recorded for this clonotype. V is TRBV5-6 and J is TRBJ2-1; TRBD2 aligns across 7 bases. V was pared by 5 bases and J by 4 bases, with 18 bases of the junction left unmatched. Per the germline V gene, CDR1 is SGHDT and CDR2 is YYEEEE. The CDR3 is 18 residues long. The CDR3 nucleotides read TGTGCCAGCAGGACAAGAATCGTCGGGAGGCCGCGTTACAATGAGCAGTTCTTC. Its protein is CASRTRIVGRPRYNEQFF.

This clonotype was seen many times. DNA for the CDR3: TGTGCCACCAGTGATGTGTACTACACTGAAGCTTTCTTT. Amino acids: CATSDVYYTEAFF. The V call is TRBV24-1, the J call TRBJ1-1; D remains unclear. This CDR3 is built from 13 residues. V was shortened by 3 bases and J by 3 bases, with 7 bases between the two germline ends. The germline V gene has CDR1 KGHDR and CDR2 SFDVKD.

This clonotype was recorded many times. V is TRBV11-1 and J is TRBJ1-1, with D maybe TRBD1 (5 bases). Germline V CDR1 and CDR2: SGHAT, FQDESV (reference sequence). Trimming removed 7 bases at V and 4 bases at J, with 13 bases between. CDR3 length: 13 amino acids. The CDR3 nucleotides read TGTGCCAGCACCGATGGGGGAGCCACTGAAGCTTTCTTT. Translating gives CASTDGGATEAFF.